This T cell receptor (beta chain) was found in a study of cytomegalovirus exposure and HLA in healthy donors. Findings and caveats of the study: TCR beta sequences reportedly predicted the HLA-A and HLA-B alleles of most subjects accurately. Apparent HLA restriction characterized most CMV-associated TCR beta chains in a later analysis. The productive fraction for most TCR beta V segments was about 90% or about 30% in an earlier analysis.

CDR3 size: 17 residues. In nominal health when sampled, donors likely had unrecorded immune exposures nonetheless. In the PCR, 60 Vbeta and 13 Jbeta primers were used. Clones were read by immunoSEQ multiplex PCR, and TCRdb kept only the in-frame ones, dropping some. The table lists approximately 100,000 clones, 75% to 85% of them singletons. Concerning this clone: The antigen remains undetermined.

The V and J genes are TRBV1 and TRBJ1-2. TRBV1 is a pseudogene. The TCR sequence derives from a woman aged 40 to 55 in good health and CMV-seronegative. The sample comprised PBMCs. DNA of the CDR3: TGCACCAGCAGCCAACATCAGGACTGTTGGTGGAACTATGGCTACACCTTC. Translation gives CTSSQHQDCWWNYGYTF.